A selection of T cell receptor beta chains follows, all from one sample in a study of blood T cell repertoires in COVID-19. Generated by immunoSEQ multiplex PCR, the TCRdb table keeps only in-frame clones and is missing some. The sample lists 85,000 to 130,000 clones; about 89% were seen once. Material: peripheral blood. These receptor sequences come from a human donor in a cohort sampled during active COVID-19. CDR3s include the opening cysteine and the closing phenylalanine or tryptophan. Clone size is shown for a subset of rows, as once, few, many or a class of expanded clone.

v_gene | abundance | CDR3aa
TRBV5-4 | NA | CASSRETSGTGELFF
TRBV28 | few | CASSLLRGGRSEQFF
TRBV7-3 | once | CASSPSTGDGYTF
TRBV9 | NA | CASSPSGVAVTYEQYF
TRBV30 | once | CAWSETGWGQPQHF
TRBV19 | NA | CASSAQGQPQHF
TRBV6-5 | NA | CASSYSTGNGYTF
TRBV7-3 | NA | CASSLPLSGSTKYNEQFF
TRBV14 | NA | CASSPLAGGPSTDTQYF
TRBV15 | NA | CATSRVLGPAVYEQYF
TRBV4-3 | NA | CASSGIGQAGTEAFF
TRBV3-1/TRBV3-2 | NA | CASTAASGSRGEQYF
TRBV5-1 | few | CASRNRATGTNTGELFF
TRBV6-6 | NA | CASSLINGELFF
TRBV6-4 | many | CASSPGGASTEAFF
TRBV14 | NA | CASSQAGTGVPEQYF
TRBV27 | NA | CASSSDLLRAKGNEQFF
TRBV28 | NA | CASSFEDKLAGNTIYF
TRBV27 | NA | CASSFRDLQFF
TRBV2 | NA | CASSEEGLSGGNEQFF
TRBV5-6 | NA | CASSAPTSGEQFF
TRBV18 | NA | CASSGTTTDTQYF
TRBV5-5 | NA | CASSSGNTDTQYF
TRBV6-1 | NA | CASIEPPRVRTEAFF
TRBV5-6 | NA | CASHRGGELFF